A single T cell receptor (beta chain) is shown here with its context. The target antigen is unknown. The sample originates from a study of T cells in localized non-small cell lung cancer. Study-wide results and caveats: Uninvolved adjacent lung, not tumor, had the highest T cell clonality. Elevated blood T cell density was associated with longer overall survival. Turning up in adjacent lung were a median approximately 60 of the top 100 tumor clones.

TCRdb's copy holds only in-frame clones and misses some; the assay was immunoSEQ multiplex PCR. The sample includes tens of thousands of clones, approximately 90% of them seen just once. The germline gives CDR1 SQVTM, CDR2 ANQGSEA. The CDR3 covers 14 residues. Losses at the gene ends were 4 bases for V and 0 bases for J; bases not matched to a gene: 2. The sequencing used peripheral blood, collected before any cancer treatment. This receptor was identified in a woman aged 40 to 75 with stage I lung adenocarcinoma. The chain couples TRBV29-1 to TRBJ2-3; 9 nucleotides line up with TRBD2. The CDR3 spells CSVGLAVSTDTQYF. CDR3 DNA: TGCAGCGTTGGACTAGCGGTGAGCACAGATACGCAGTATTTT.